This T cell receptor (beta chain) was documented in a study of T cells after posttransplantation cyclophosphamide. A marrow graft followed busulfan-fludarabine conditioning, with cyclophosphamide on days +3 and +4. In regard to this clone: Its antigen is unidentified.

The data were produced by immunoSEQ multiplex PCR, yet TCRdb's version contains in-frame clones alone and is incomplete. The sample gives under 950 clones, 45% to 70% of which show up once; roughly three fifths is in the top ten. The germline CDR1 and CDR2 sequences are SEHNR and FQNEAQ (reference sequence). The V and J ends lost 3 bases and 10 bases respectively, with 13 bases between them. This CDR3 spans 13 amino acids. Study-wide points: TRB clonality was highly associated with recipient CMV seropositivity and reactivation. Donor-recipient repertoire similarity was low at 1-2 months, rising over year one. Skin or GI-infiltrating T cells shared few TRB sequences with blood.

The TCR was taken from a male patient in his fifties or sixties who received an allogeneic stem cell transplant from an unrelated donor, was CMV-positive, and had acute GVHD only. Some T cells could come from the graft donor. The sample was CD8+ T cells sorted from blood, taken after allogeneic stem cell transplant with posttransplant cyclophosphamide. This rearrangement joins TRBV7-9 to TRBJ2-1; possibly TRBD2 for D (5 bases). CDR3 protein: CASSFGVGQEQFF. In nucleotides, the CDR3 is TGTGCCAGCAGCTTCGGGGTCGGCCAAGAGCAGTTCTTC.